A selection of T cell receptor beta chains follows, all from one sample in a study of T cells after yellow fever vaccination. TCRdb reanalysed the 5' RACE reads using MiXCR and keeps one entry per CDR3 protein. This sample has about 360,000 distinct CDR3 sequences, with 6% to 8% found just once. The specimen was PBMCs, collected 5 days after the yellow fever booster vaccination. The receptors shown here come from a man aged 25 to 40 who received the YFV17D yellow fever vaccine. Each CDR3 is given with its conserved first and last residue. D genes are given only for firm matches. Clone size is shown for a subset of rows, as once, few, many or a class of expanded clone.

clone_size d_call cdr3_length j_call v_call cdr3_aa cdr3_nt
many . 13 TRBJ1-5 TRBV20-1 CSAQQRVQRPQHF TGCAGTGCCCAGCAGAGGGTCCAACGACCCCAGCATTTT
. TRBD2 14 TRBJ2-7 TRBV20-1 CSATRTSGSAEQYF TGCAGTGCTACTCGGACTAGCGGGAGTGCCGAGCAGTACTTC
many TRBD2 15 TRBJ2-7 TRBV9 CASSALAGPSYEQYF TGTGCCAGCAGCGCGCTAGCGGGACCGTCCTACGAGCAGTACTTC
. TRBD2 16 TRBJ2-1 TRBV20-1 CSVRAGGSGNYNEQFF TGCAGTGTTAGAGCCGGCGGAAGCGGGAACTACAATGAGCAGTTCTTC
. . 15 TRBJ1-5 TRBV19 CASSGTGLGNQPQHF TGTGCCAGTAGTGGTACAGGGTTGGGCAATCAGCCCCAGCATTTT
. . 13 TRBJ2-5 TRBV7-2 CASSTYMEETQYF TGTGCCAGCAGCACTTACATGGAAGAGACCCAGTACTTC
few TRBD2 15 TRBJ2-1 TRBV5-1 CASSPTGLASNEQFF TGCGCCAGCAGCCCGACGGGACTAGCAAGCAATGAGCAGTTCTTC
. . 14 TRBJ2-6 TRBV27 CASRGNSGANVLTF TGTGCCAGCAGGGGCAACTCTGGGGCCAACGTCCTGACTTTC
. TRBD1 15 TRBJ2-1 TRBV7-9 CASRPGTGVSNEQFF TGTGCCAGCAGACCCGGGACAGGGGTTTCCAATGAGCAGTTCTTC
. . 14 TRBJ2-7 TRBV20-1 CSARDLTDNYEQYF TGCAGTGCTAGAGATCTGACAGACAACTACGAGCAGTACTTC
many TRBD2 14 TRBJ2-5 TRBV6-1 CASSLKGLASPAYF TGTGCCAGCAGCCTAAAGGGACTAGCGAGCCCCGCGTACTTC
many . 15 TRBJ1-3 TRBV6-1 CASNAAGSHGNTIYF TGTGCCAGCAACGCCGCCGGGAGCCATGGAAACACCATATATTTT
many . 12 TRBJ2-7 TRBV5-6 CASSLPAGEQYF TGTGCCAGCAGCTTGCCAGCTGGAGAGCAGTACTTC
. TRBD1 15 TRBJ2-7 TRBV4-3 CASSHQTGNMDEQYF TGCGCCAGCAGCCATCAGACAGGGAATATGGACGAGCAGTACTTC
many . 13 TRBJ2-2 TRBV5-1 CASSLGNAGELFF TGCGCCAGCAGCTTGGGTAACGCCGGGGAGCTGTTTTTT
. . 13 TRBJ1-1 TRBV10-3 CATHQGGGTEAFF TGTGCCACCCATCAGGGAGGCGGCACTGAAGCTTTCTTT
many TRBD2 19 TRBJ2-1 TRBV11-1 CASSSNLAGVKSSYNEQFF TGTGCCAGCAGCTCCAATCTAGCGGGAGTGAAGAGTTCCTACAATGAGCAGTTCTTC
few . 14 TRBJ2-7 TRBV5-4 CASSLGSTNYEQYF TGTGCCAGCAGCTTGGGTAGCACGAACTACGAGCAGTACTTC
many . 11 TRBJ2-7 TRBV20-1 CSASDTYEQYF TGCAGTGCTAGTGATACTTACGAGCAGTACTTC
. . 16 TRBJ2-5 TRBV7-2 CASSLAGGGYQETQYF TGTGCCAGCAGCTTAGCTGGCGGAGGTTACCAAGAGACCCAGTACTTC
few . 13 TRBJ2-2 TRBV20-1 CSAKKEGYGELFF TGCAGTGCGAAAAAAGAGGGTTACGGGGAGCTGTTTTTT
. . 15 TRBJ1-1 TRBV9 CASSVLGGEYTEAFF TGTGCCAGCAGCGTCCTAGGGGGAGAGTACACTGAAGCTTTCTTT
. TRBD2 18 TRBJ2-1 TRBV7-3 CASSLKPSGRYGDNEQFF TGTGCCAGCAGCCTAAAGCCTAGCGGGAGGTATGGAGACAATGAGCAGTTCTTC
few . 14 TRBJ2-5 TRBV5-1 CASSFSRAQETQYF TGCGCCAGCAGCTTCAGCAGGGCACAAGAGACCCAGTACTTC
many TRBD2 15 TRBJ2-7 TRBV12-3/TRBV12-4 CASSPRGRVQYEQYF TGTGCCAGCAGTCCGCGCGGGAGAGTTCAATACGAGCAGTACTTC
few . 16 TRBJ2-1 TRBV19 CASSIDSVRSYNEQFF TGTGCCAGTAGTATAGATTCAGTTCGGTCCTACAATGAGCAGTTCTTC
many . 13 TRBJ2-7 TRBV12-3/TRBV12-4 CASSFEEGNEQYF TGTGCCAGCAGTTTTGAGGAGGGGAACGAGCAGTACTTC
. TRBD2 13 TRBJ2-7 TRBV6-1 CASSKRDSYEQYF TGTGCCAGCAGTAAGCGGGACTCCTACGAGCAGTACTTC
few . 15 TRBJ2-7 TRBV25-1 CASSDGGSDTYEQYF TGTGCCAGCAGTGATGGTGGGTCAGACACCTACGAGCAGTACTTC
many TRBD1 14 TRBJ1-1 TRBV12-3/TRBV12-4 CASTETGEVTEAFF TGTGCCAGCACCGAGACAGGGGAGGTTACTGAAGCTTTCTTT
many . 12 TRBJ2-1 TRBV29-1 CSVTGQFNEQFF TGCAGCGTTACTGGACAGTTCAATGAGCAGTTCTTC
many . 14 TRBJ2-4 TRBV7-8 CASSLGTPKNIQYF TGTGCCAGCAGCTTGGGGACCCCCAAAAACATTCAGTACTTC